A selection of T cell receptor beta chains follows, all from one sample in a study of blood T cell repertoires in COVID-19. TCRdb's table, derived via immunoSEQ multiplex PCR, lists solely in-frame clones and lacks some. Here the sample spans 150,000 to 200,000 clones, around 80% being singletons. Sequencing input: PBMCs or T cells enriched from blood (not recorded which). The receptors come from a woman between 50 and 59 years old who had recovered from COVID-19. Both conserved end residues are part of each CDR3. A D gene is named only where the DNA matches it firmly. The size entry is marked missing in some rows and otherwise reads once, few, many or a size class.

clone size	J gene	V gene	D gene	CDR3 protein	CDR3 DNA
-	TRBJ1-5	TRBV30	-	CAWSRQGSQPQHF	TGTGCCTGGAGTAGGCAGGGAAGCCAGCCCCAGCATTTT
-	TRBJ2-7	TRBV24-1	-	CATSEAGANSYEQYF	TGTGCCACCAGTGAGGCAGGGGCTAACTCCTACGAGCAGTACTTC
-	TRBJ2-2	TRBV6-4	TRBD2	CASSAGTSRGTGELFF	TGTGCCAGCAGTGCCGGGACTAGCCGGGGCACCGGGGAGCTGTTTTTT
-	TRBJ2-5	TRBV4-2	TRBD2	CASSRWGTSGSSGQETQYF	TGTGCCAGCAGCCGGTGGGGGACTAGCGGGAGCTCGGGGCAAGAGACCCAGTACTTC
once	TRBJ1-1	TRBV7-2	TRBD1	CASSMDRAYTEAFF	TGTGCCAGCAGCATGGACAGGGCTTACACTGAAGCTTTCTTT
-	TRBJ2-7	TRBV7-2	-	CASSEGLLYEQYF	TGTGCCAGCAGCGAGGGACTTCTCTACGAGCAGTACTTC
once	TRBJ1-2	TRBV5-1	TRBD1	CASNTGQPGTGATSNYGYTF	TGCGCCAGCAATACCGGTCAACCCGGGACAGGGGCTACGTCTAACTATGGCTACACCTTC
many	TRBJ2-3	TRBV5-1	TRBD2	CASSFLGLAGLSTDTQYF	TGCGCCAGCAGCTTCCTTGGACTAGCGGGACTTAGCACAGATACGCAGTATTTT
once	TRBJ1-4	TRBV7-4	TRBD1	CASSCGQGAFGEKLFF	TGTGCCAGCAGCTGTGGACAGGGGGCTTTTGGTGAAAAACTGTTTTTT
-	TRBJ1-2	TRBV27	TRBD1	CASSPQTTGGYGYTF	TGTGCCAGCAGTCCTCAAACGACAGGGGGCTATGGCTACACCTTC
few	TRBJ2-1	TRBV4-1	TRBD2	CASRGLAGAGEQFF	TGCGCCAGCAGGGGACTAGCGGGAGCAGGTGAGCAGTTCTTC
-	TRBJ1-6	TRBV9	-	CASSWGENKDHSPLHF	TGTGCCAGCAGTTGGGGGGAGAATAAAGACCATTCACCCCTCCACTTT
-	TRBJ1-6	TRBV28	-	CASSVPGSGENSPLHF	TGTGCCAGCAGCGTCCCGGGCTCAGGGGAAAATTCACCCCTCCACTTT
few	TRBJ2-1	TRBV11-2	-	CASSLGVGVFYEQFF	TGTGCCAGCAGCTTAGGCGTGGGAGTGTTCTATGAGCAGTTCTTC
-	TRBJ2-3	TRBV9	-	CASSVGASGTTDTQYF	TGTGCCAGCAGCGTAGGGGCGTCGGGAACCACAGATACGCAGTATTTT
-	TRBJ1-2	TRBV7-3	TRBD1	CASSAGGTGAEYGYTF	TGTGCCAGCAGCGCCGGTGGGACAGGGGCAGAATATGGCTACACCTTC
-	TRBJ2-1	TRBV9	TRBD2	CASSIGTSGTNEQFF	TGTGCCAGCAGCATCGGGACTAGCGGAACCAATGAGCAGTTCTTC
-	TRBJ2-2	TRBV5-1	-	CASSLVETPAGELFF	TGCGCCAGCAGCTTGGTCGAAACTCCGGCCGGGGAGCTGTTTTTT
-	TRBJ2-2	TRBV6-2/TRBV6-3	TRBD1	CASSYSTGVGTGELFF	TGTGCCAGCAGTTACTCAACAGGGGTGGGGACCGGGGAGCTGTTTTTT
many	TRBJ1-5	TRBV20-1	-	CSASEISPGENQPQHF	TGCAGTGCTAGTGAAATCAGTCCAGGGGAGAATCAGCCCCAGCATTTT
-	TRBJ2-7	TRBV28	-	CASQIHYEQYF	TGTGCCAGTCAGATCCACTACGAGCAGTACTTC
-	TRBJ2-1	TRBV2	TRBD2	CASRAGGYEQFF	TGTGCCAGCAGAGCGGGAGGCTATGAGCAGTTCTTC
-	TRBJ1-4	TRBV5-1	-	CASSLNHPVGNEKLFF	TGCGCCAGCAGTCTTAACCACCCGGTCGGTAATGAAAAACTGTTTTTT
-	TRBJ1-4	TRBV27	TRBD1	CASSLEGQGHEKLFF	TGTGCCAGCAGTTTGGAGGGACAGGGGCATGAAAAACTGTTTTTT
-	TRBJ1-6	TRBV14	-	CASSQERGNNSPLHF	TGTGCCAGCAGCCAAGAGCGGGGGAATAATTCACCCCTCCACTTT
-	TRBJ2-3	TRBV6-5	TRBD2	CASSEGLAGGNTQYF	TGTGCCAGCAGCGAGGGACTAGCGGGAGGAAATACGCAGTATTTT
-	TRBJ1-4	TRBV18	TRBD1	CASSLNSGGQNEKLFF	TGTGCCAGCTCACTTAACTCAGGGGGCCAAAATGAAAAACTGTTTTTT
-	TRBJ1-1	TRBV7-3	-	CASRGGRNTEAFF	TGTGCCAGCAGGGGAGGGAGGAACACTGAAGCTTTCTTT
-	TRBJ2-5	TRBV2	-	CASSESGPGETQYF	TGTGCCAGCAGTGAAAGTGGCCCCGGGGAGACCCAGTACTTC
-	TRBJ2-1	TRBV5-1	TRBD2	CASSASGSEQFF	TGCGCCAGCAGCGCTAGCGGTAGTGAGCAGTTCTTC
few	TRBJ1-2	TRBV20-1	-	CSAGGGRGSGYTF	TGCAGTGCTGGTGGTGGCAGGGGTTCTGGCTACACCTTC
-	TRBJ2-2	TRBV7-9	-	CASSFSRQGSGGELFF	TGTGCCAGCAGCTTCTCACGCCAGGGCTCGGGCGGGGAGCTGTTTTTT
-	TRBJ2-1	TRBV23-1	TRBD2	CASSPLAESSYNEQFF	TGCGCCAGCAGCCCGCTAGCGGAGAGCTCCTACAATGAGCAGTTCTTC
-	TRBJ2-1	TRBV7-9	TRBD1	CASSPWTGGYNEQFF	TGTGCCAGCAGCCCTTGGACAGGGGGCTACAATGAGCAGTTCTTC
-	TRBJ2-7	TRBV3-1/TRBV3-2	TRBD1	CATSPGGMYEQYF	TGTGCCACATCCCCAGGGGGCATGTACGAGCAGTACTTC
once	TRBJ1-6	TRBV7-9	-	CASSLARGSPLHF	TGTGCCAGCAGCTTAGCCCGGGGTTCACCCCTCCACTTT
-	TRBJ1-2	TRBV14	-	CASSQDRVFGYTF	TGTGCCAGCAGCCAAGACAGGGTTTTTGGCTACACCTTC
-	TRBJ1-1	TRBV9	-	CASSVVSGTPNTEAFF	TGTGCCAGCAGCGTAGTCTCAGGGACTCCGAACACTGAAGCTTTCTTT